This T cell receptor (beta chain) was identified during a study of T cell repertoires in cytomegalovirus infection. The CDR3 runs to 15 residues. Germline CDR1 SGHRS, CDR2 YFSETQ. Trimming took off 0 bases at V and 3 bases at J, with 12 bases between the two ends. TCRdb re-analysed the reads in MiXCR, keeping a single row per CDR3 protein. The sample lists 450,000 to 600,000 distinct CDR3 sequences; approximately 10% were seen once. The sequenced sample was PBMCs. The rearrangement joins TRBV5-1 to TRBJ2-5; no clear D. The clonotype was recovered from a human donor in good health (CMV status not recorded). Some clones in this sample may be carry-over from other donors' samples. CDR3 DNA sequence: TGCGCCAGCAGCTTGGGGGGTCCATGGGAAGAGACCCAGTACTTC. Amino acid sequence: CASSLGGPWEETQYF.